This record concerns one TCR beta chain sequence. Its antigen is currently unknown. Whereas donors were nominally healthy upon sampling, unrecorded immune exposures were probable. This sample was taken from a study of cytomegalovirus exposure and HLA in healthy donors. Study-level findings and limits: Among TCR sequences, most were rare, though some public TCRs appeared in many donors. The majority of CMV-associated TCR beta chains were reported as apparently HLA-restricted in a later analysis. Likely technical artifact: a cluster of highly shared sequence variants.

A multiplex PCR was run with 60 Vbeta primers and 13 Jbeta primers. Using immunoSEQ multiplex PCR, the repertoire was profiled, and TCRdb retains in-frame clones only, with some absent. This table has under 150,000 clones, around three quarters appearing once. CDR3 size: 14 residues. The germline V gene encodes CDR1 LNHDA and CDR2 SQIVND (reference sequence). V shed 4 bases and J 7 bases; nucleotides not matched to a gene: 6. Source material: PBMCs. V gene TRBV19 combines with J gene TRBJ1-5, with 8 bases aligning to TRBD1. This TCR came from a woman in her forties in good health and CMV-seropositive. This CDR3 reads CASSTDRGRQPQHF. In DNA form, the CDR3 reads TGTGCCAGTAGTACAGACAGGGGTAGGCAGCCCCAGCATTTT. The full variable domain, completed using reference TRBV19 and TRBJ1-5, is DGGITQSPKYLFRKEGQNVTLSCEQNLNHDAMYWYRQDPGQGLRLIYYSQIVNDFQKGDIAEGYSVSREKKESFPLTVTSAQKNPTAFYLCASSTDRGRQPQHFGDGTRLSIL.